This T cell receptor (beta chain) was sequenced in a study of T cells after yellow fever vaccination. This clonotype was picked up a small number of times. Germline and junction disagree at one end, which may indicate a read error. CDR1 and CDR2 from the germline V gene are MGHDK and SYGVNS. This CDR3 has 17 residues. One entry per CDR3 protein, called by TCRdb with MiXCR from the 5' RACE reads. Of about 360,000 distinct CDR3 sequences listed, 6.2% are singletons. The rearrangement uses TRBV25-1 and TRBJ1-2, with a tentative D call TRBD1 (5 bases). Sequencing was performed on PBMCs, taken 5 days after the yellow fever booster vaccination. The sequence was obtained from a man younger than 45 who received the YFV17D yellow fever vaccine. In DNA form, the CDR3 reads TGTGCCAGCAGCGGTGCGGGTATGGGGCCCTATAACTACGGCTACACCTTC. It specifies CASSGAGMGPYNYGYTF.